The 17 T cell receptor beta chains below all came from one sample that was sequenced in a study of CD8+ T cells in alopecia areata. cDNA prepared by RNA extraction and subsequent reverse transcription served as the template for sequencing. The repertoire was sequenced with immunoSEQ multiplex PCR; TCRdb's copy has only in-frame clones and lacks some. The sample consists of around 250,000 clones, less than 80% of them appearing once. The sample was CD4+ T cells sorted from blood, taken at week 0. The receptors derive from a human donor with alopecia areata.

The chain employs TRBV10-3 and TRBJ1-6; the D is unclear. Deletions cut 10 bases from V and 8 bases from J, with 18 bases between. The CDR3 is 14 residues long. CDR1 ENHRY and CDR2 SYGVKD come from the germline V gene. CDR3 coding DNA: TGTGCCACTGGGAAAGCCCCAGCGGATTCACCCCTCCACTTT. This encodes CATGKAPADSPLHF.

The chain combines TRBV27 with TRBJ1-6; D is undetermined. Germline lookup yields CDR1 MNHEY and CDR2 SMNVEV (reference sequence). Trimming took off 6 bases at V and 8 bases at J, with 14 bases between the two ends. There are 14 residues in the CDR3. CDR3 region: CASRRAGVDSPLHF. In DNA, the CDR3 is TGTGCCAGCAGGAGGGCGGGAGTGGATTCACCCCTCCACTTT.

V and J are TRBV9 and TRBJ2-5; TRBD2 matches 13 bases. Germline values: CDR1 SGDLS, CDR2 YYNGEE. The CDR3 contains 17 residues. V trimming: 3 bases; J trimming: 2 bases; junction bases outside the gene matches: 7. This CDR3 reads CASSDGLAGETQETQYF. CDR3 DNA: TGTGCCAGCAGCGACGGACTAGCGGGGGAGACGCAAGAGACCCAGTACTTC.

The chain carries TRBV6-1 and TRBJ1-6; a weak D match, TRBD1 (5 bases). The ends were cut back, 7 bases at V and 0 bases at J, with 10 bases in the middle. Germline loops: CDR1 MNHNS, CDR2 SASEGT. The CDR3 loop spans 15 amino acids. CDR3 DNA sequence: TGTGCCAGCAATAACAGGAGCTCCTATAATTCACCCCTCCACTTT. Amino acids: CASNNRSSYNSPLHF.

This chain connects TRBV30 to TRBJ2-1; D is undetermined. Deletions cut 3 bases from V and 3 bases from J, with 6 bases between. Germline CDR1 GTSNPN, CDR2 SVGIG (reference sequence). This CDR3 has 12 amino acids. In DNA form, the CDR3 reads TGTGCCTGGAGGACCGACTACAATGAGCAGTTCTTC. It codes for CAWRTDYNEQFF.

This chain uses TRBV5-1 with TRBJ2-5; D is uncertain. Per the germline V gene, CDR1 is SGHRS and CDR2 is YFSETQ. V was trimmed by 7 bases and J by 2 bases, leaving 18 bases between them. The CDR3 length is 15 residues. DNA of the CDR3: TGCGCCAGCGGAAAGGATGGCCGGCCACAAGAGACCCAGTACTTC. Its translation is CASGKDGRPQETQYF.

This clone was counted once. Other DNA sequences in this specimen translate into the identical CDR3. V usage is TRBV30 and J usage is TRBJ2-3, with D hard to call. The CDR3 extends over 11 amino acids. The V and J ends lost 0 bases and 5 bases respectively, with 3 bases between them. Germline V gene lookup returns CDR1 GTSNPN and CDR2 SVGIG (reference sequence). The CDR3 reads CAWSVGDTQYF. CDR3 nucleotide sequence: TGTGCCTGGAGTGTTGGAGATACGCAGTATTTT.

With respect to this clone: At the DNA level, this CDR3 is encoded by other sequences in the same sample as well. The CDR3 region is CAWSSGANVLTF. CDR3 coding DNA: TGTGCCTGGTCCTCTGGGGCCAACGTCCTGACTTTC. This chain uses TRBV30 with TRBJ2-6; unclear D gene. V lost 5 bases and J lost 0, with 2 bases in between. CDR1 and CDR2 (germline): GTSNPN, SVGIG (reference sequence). This CDR3 has 12 amino acids.

This chain connects TRBV29-1 to TRBJ2-1, with D perhaps given as TRBD1 or TRBD2 (5 bases each). Trimming cost V 1 base and J 4 bases, with 17 bases left between them. The CDR3 spans 16 residues. From germline, CDR1 is SQVTM and CDR2 ANQGSEA. The DNA for the CDR3 is TGCAGCGTTGAAGGGGGGATAATTCCGGGATACAATGAGCAGTTCTTC. It translates to CSVEGGIIPGYNEQFF.

This chain connects TRBV6-1 to TRBJ2-7; maybe TRBD1 (5 bases). CDR3 length: 13 amino acids. V lost 3 bases to trimming and J lost 5 bases, with 11 bases between them. The germline CDR1 and CDR2 sequences are MNHNS and SASEGT. The CDR3 region has the DNA TGTGCCAGCAGTGAGGGCAGGGAAGACGAGCAGTACTTC. Protein: CASSEGREDEQYF.

The rearrangement links TRBV6-6 to TRBJ1-6; no clear D gene. Germline V CDR1 and CDR2: MNHNY, SVGAGI (reference sequence). This CDR3 has 13 amino acids. Deletions cut 4 bases from V and 10 bases from J, with 11 bases between. CDR3 sequence: CASSSLRASPLHF. CDR3 nucleotide sequence: TGTGCCAGCAGTTCCCTTCGAGCGTCACCCCTCCACTTT.

On this clone itself: This specimen includes other DNA sequences encoding the same CDR3. The chain has TRBV9 and TRBJ1-2; 9 bases match TRBD1. J lost 1 base, V lost 4 bases, and 2 bases had no gene match. The CDR3 runs to 14 residues. The germline V gene encodes CDR1 SGDLS and CDR2 YYNGEE. CDR3 in amino acids: CASSPGQGNYGYTF. The CDR3 bases are TGTGCCAGCAGCCCGGGACAGGGTAACTATGGCTACACCTTC.

In nucleotides, the CDR3 is TGTGCCAGCAGCTCTTTAGCACAAGAGACCCAGTACTTC. Translated: CASSSLAQETQYF. The chain combines TRBV5-4 with TRBJ2-5; no definite D call. The V and J ends lost 3 bases and 2 bases respectively, with 8 bases between them. Germline CDR1 reads SGHNT; CDR2 reads YYREEE (reference sequence). This CDR3 contains 13 residues.

CDR3 region: CASSGTGNSPLHF. The CDR3 nucleotides read TGTGCCAGCAGCGGGACAGGCAATTCACCCCTCCACTTT. V and J are TRBV9 and TRBJ1-6; 7 bases are a match to TRBD1. CDR1 and CDR2 (germline): SGDLS, YYNGEE. After removal of 3 bases from V and 7 bases from J, the junction contained 1 base not matched to a gene. The CDR3 loop spans 13 amino acids.

The genes are TRBV29-1 and TRBJ2-3; D gene unclear. The V gene's germline CDR1 is SQVTM and CDR2 ANQGSEA. V shed 1 base and J shed 5 bases, with 7 bases lying between them. CDR3 size: 12 residues. As DNA, the CDR3 is TGCAGCGTTGAAGTCGGCGGAGATACGCAGTATTTT. Residues: CSVEVGGDTQYF.

The V gene is TRBV9, the J gene TRBJ1-2; no reliable D call. Germline V lookup: CDR1 SGDLS, CDR2 YYNGEE. CDR3 size: 17 residues. Trimming shortened V by 4 bases and J by 2 bases, and 21 bases separated the two germline ends. DNA of the CDR3: TGTGCCAGCAGCCCTAGCCCTCGGGCCCCACAAAACTATGGCTACACCTTC. Translating it yields CASSPSPRAPQNYGYTF.

CDR3 sequence (DNA): TGTGCCACCAGCCTCGGACAGGGTCCCATGTACGAGCAGTACTTC. As protein: CATSLGQGPMYEQYF. The rearrangement uses TRBV15 and TRBJ2-7; 8 bases align to TRBD1. Trimming took 5 bases from V and 4 from J; bases not matched to a gene: 10. CDR1 and CDR2 from the germline V gene are LNHNV and YYDKDF (reference sequence). This CDR3 comprises 15 residues.